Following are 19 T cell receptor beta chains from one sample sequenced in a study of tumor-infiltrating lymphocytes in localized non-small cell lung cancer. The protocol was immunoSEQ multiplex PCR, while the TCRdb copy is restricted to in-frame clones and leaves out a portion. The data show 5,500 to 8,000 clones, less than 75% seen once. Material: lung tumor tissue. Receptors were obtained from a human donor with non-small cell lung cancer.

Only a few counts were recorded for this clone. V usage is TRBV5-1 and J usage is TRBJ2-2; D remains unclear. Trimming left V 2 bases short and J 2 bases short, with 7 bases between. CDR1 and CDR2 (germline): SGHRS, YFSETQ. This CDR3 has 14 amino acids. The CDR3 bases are TGCGCCAGCAGCTTTAAAAGAAACACCGGGGAGCTGTTTTTT. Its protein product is CASSFKRNTGELFF.

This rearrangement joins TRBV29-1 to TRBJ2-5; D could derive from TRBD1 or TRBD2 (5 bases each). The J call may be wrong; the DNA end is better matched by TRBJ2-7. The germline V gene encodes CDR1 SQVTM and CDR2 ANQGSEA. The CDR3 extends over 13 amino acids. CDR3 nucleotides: TGCAGCGTTCTTCGGGGCAGCTCCTACGAGCAGTACTTC. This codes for CSVLRGSSYEQYF.

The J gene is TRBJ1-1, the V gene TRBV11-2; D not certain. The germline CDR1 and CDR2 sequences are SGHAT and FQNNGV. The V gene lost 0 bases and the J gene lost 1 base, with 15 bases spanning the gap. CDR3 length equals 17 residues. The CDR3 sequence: CASSLDTGRSPNTEAFF. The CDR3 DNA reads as TGTGCCAGCAGCTTAGACACGGGCAGGAGCCCGAACACTGAAGCTTTCTTT.

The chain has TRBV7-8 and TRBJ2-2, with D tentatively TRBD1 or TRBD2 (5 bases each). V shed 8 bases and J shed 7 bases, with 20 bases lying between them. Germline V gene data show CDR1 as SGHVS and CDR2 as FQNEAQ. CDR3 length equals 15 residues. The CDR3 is CASGYRDPPGGELFF. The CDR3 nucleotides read TGTGCCAGCGGGTACCGGGACCCCCCGGGCGGGGAGCTGTTTTTT.

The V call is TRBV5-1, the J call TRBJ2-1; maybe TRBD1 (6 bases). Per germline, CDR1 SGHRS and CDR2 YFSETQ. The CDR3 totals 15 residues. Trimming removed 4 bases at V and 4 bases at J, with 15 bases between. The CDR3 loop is CASSPTGIRYNEQFF. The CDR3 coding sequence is TGCGCCAGCAGCCCCACAGGGATAAGATACAATGAGCAGTTCTTC.

The CDR3 coding sequence is TGCAGTGCTAGTTATCAGGGGACCCAGTACTTC. It encodes CSASYQGTQYF. The chain uses TRBV20-1 and TRBJ2-5; D perhaps matches TRBD1 (5 bases). The CDR3 consists of 11 residues. Trimming took off 3 bases at V and 7 bases at J, with 9 bases between the two ends. Germline V lookup: CDR1 DFQATT, CDR2 SNEGSKA (reference sequence).

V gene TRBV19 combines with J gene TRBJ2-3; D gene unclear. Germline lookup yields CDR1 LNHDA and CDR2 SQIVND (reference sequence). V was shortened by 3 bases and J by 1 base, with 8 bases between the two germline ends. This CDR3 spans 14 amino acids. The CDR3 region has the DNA TGTGCCAGTAGTATCCCAGGACGCACAGATACGCAGTATTTT. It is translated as CASSIPGRTDTQYF.

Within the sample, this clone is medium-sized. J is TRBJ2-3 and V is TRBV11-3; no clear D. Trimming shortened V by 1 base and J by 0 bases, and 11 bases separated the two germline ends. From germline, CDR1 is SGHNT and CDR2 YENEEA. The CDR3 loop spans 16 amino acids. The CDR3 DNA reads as TGTGCCAGCAGCTTAGGTGGGGTAGCTAGCACAGATACGCAGTATTTT. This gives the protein CASSLGGVASTDTQYF.

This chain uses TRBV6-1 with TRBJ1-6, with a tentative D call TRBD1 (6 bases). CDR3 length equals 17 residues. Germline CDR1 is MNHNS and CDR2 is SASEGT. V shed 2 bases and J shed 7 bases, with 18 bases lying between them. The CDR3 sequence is CASSEPGRGLRNSPLHF. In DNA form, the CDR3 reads TGTGCCAGCAGTGAACCGGGCAGGGGCCTACGGAATTCACCCCTCCACTTT.

This chain's CDR3 is CASSLTVGAGEKLFF. The CDR3 DNA reads as TGTGCCAGCAGCTTAACTGTGGGGGCTGGGGAAAAACTGTTTTTT. The chain employs TRBV7-9 and TRBJ1-4; D possibly corresponds to TRBD1 (6 bases). Germline CDR1 SEHNR, CDR2 FQNEAQ (reference sequence). The CDR3 consists of 15 residues. Trimming stripped 2 bases from V and 8 bases from J, with 15 bases between.

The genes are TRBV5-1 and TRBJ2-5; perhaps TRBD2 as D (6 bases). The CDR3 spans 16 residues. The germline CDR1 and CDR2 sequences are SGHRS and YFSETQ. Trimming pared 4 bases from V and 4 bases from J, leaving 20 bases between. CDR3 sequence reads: CASSPGDLVAVETQYF. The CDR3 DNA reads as TGCGCCAGCAGCCCCGGGGACTTGGTTGCGGTAGAGACCCAGTACTTC.

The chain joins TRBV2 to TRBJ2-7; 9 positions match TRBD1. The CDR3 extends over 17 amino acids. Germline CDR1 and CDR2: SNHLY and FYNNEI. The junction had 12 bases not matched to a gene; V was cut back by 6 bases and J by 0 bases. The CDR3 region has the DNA TGTGCCAGCAGCCCCGGGACAGGGACCGTGGGCTCCTACGAGCAGTACTTC. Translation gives CASSPGTGTVGSYEQYF.

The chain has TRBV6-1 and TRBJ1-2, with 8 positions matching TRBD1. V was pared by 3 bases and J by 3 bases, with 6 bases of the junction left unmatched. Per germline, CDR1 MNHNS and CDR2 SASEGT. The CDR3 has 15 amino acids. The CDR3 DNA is TGTGCCAGCAGTGACCAGGGGGCTAGGGACTATGGCTACACCTTC. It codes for CASSDQGARDYGYTF.

The CDR3 protein is CASSVTSQETQYF. CDR3 nucleotide sequence: TGCGCCAGCAGTGTCACGAGTCAAGAGACCCAGTACTTC. This chain links TRBV10-2 with TRBJ2-5, with D unresolved. The germline V gene has CDR1 WSHSY and CDR2 SAAADI. Trimming cost V 4 bases and J 2 bases, with 8 bases left between them. This CDR3 has 13 amino acids.

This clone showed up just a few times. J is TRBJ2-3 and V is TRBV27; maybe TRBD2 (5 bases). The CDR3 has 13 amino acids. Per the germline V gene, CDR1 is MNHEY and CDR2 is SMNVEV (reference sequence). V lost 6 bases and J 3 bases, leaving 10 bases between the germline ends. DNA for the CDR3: TGTGCCAGCAGCTGGCGGGTGACAGATACGCAGTATTTT. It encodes CASSWRVTDTQYF.

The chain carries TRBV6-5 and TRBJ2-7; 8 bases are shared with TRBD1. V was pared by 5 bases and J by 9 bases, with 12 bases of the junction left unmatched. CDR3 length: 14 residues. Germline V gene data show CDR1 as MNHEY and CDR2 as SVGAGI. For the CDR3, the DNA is TGTGCCAGCAGTAGGACAGGGAGTGTCGTAGGGCAGTACTTC. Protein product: CASSRTGSVVGQYF.

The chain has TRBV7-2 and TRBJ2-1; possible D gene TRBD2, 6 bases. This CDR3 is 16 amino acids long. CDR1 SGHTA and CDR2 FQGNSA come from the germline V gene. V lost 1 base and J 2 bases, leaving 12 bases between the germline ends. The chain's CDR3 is CASSLGSGSTYNEQFF. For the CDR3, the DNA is TGTGCCAGCAGCTTAGGTTCCGGGAGCACCTACAATGAGCAGTTCTTC.

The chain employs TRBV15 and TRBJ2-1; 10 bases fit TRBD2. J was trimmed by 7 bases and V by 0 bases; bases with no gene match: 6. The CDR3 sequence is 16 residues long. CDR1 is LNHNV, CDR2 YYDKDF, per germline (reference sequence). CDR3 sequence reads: CATSRDYLAGENEQFF. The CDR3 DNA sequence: TGTGCCACCAGCAGAGATTACCTAGCGGGGGAAAATGAGCAGTTCTTC. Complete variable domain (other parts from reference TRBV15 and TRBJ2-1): DAMVIQNPRYQVTQFGKPVTLSCSQTLNHNVMYWYQQKSSQAPKLLFHYYDKDFNNEADTPDNFQSRRPNTSFCFLDIRSPGLGDTAMYLCATSRDYLAGENEQFFGPGTRLTVL.

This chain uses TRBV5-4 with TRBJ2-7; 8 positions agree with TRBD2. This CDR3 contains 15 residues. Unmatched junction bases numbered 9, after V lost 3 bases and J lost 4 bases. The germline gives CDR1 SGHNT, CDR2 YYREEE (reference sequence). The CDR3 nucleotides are TGTGCCAGCAGCTCCCGCCTAGCGGGCAAATACGAGCAGTACTTC. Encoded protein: CASSSRLAGKYEQYF.